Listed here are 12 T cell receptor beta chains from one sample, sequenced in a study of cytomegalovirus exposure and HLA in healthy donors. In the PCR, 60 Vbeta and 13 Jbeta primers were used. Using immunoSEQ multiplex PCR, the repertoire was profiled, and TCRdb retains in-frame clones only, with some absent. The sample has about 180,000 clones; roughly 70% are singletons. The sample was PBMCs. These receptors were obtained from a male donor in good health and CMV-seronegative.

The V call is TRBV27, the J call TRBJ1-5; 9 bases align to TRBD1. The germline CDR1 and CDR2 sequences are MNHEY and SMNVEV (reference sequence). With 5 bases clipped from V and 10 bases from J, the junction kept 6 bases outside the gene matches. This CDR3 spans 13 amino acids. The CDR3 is CASSQAGQGPQHF. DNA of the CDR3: TGTGCCAGCAGTCAGGCGGGACAGGGTCCCCAGCATTTT.

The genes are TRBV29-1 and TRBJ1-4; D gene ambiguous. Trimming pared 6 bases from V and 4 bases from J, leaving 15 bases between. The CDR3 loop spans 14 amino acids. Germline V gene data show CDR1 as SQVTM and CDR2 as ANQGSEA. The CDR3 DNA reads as TGCAGCGTCCGATCGGTCGTCAATAATGAAAAACTGTTTTTT. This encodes CSVRSVVNNEKLFF.

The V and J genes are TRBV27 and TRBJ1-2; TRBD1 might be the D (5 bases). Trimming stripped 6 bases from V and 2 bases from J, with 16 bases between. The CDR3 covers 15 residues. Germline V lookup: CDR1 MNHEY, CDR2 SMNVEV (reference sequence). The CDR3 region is CASRGLAQLNYGYTF. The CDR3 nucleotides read TGTGCCAGCAGGGGGCTGGCTCAGTTGAACTATGGCTACACCTTC.

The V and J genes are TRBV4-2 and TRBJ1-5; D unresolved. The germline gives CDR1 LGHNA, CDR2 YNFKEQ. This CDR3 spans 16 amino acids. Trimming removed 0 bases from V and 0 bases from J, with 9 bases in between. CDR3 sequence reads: CASSQEGGPSNQPQHF. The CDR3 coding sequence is TGTGCCAGCAGCCAAGAAGGTGGGCCTAGCAATCAGCCCCAGCATTTT.

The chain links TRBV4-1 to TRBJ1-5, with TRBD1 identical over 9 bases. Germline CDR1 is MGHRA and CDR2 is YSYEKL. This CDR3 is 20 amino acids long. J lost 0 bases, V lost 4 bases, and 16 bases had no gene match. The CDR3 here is CASSRRTEGQGHYSNQPQHF. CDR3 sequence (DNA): TGCGCCAGCAGCCGACGGACCGAGGGACAGGGACATTATAGCAATCAGCCCCAGCATTTT.

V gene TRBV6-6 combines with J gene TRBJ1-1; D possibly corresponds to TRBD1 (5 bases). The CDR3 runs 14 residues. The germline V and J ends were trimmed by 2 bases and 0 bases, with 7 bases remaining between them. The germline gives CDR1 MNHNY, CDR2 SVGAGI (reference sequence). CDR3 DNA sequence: TGTGCCAGCAGTTACGGGGCTATGAACACTGAAGCTTTCTTT. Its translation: CASSYGAMNTEAFF.

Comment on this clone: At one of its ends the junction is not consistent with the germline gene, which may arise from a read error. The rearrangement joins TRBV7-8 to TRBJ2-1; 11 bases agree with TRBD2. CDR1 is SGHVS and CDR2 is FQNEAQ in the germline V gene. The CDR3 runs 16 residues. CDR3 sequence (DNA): TGTGCCAGCAGTTTAGTTAGCGGGAGGGCCTTCAATGAGCAGTTCTTC. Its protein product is CASSLVSGRAFNEQFF.

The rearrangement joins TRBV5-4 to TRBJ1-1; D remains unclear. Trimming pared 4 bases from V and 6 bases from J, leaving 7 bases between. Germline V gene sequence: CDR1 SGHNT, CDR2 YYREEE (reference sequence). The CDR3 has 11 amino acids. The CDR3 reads CASSGGAEAFF. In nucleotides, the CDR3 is TGTGCCAGCAGCGGAGGAGCTGAAGCTTTCTTT.

CDR3 protein: CASSPDRGYVENIQYF. The CDR3 coding sequence is TGCGCCAGCAGCCCCGACAGGGGGTACGTGGAAAACATTCAGTACTTC. The chain has TRBV5-1 and TRBJ2-4; 9 bases match TRBD1. Germline CDR1 is SGHRS and CDR2 is YFSETQ. The trim removed 4 bases at V and 5 bases at J, leaving 10 bases unmatched. CDR3 length equals 16 residues.

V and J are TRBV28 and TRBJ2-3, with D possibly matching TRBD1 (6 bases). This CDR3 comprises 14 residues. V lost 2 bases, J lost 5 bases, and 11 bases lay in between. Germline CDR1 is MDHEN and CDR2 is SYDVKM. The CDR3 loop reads CASSLGGAVDTQYF. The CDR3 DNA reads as TGTGCCAGCAGTTTAGGGGGCGCGGTAGATACGCAGTATTTT.

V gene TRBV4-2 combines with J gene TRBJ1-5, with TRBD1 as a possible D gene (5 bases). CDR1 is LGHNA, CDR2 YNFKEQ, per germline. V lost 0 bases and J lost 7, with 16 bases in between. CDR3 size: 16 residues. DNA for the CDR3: TGTGCCAGCAGCCAAGATTCATCGGGGGTTGGGCAGCCCCAGCATTTT. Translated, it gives CASSQDSSGVGQPQHF.

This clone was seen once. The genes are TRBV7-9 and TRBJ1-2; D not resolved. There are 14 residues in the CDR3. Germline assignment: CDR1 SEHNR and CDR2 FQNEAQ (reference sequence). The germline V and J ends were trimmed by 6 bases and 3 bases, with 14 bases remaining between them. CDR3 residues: CASRSLRGDYGYTF. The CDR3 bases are TGTGCCAGCAGGTCCCTAAGAGGTGACTATGGCTACACCTTC.